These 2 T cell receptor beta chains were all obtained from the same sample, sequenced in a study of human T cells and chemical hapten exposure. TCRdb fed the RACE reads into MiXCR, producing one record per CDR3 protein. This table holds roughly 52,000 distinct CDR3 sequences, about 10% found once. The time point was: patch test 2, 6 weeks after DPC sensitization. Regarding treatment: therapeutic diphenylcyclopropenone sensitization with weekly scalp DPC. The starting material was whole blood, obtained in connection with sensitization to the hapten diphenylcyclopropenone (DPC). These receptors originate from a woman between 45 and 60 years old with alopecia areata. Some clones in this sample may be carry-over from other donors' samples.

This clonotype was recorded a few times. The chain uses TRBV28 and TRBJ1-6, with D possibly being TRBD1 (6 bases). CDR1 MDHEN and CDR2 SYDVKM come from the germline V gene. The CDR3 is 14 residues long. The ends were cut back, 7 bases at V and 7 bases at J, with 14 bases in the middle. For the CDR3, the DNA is TGTGCCAGCAAAGGGGGGGGCGTCAATTCACCCCTCCACTTT. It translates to CASKGGGVNSPLHF.

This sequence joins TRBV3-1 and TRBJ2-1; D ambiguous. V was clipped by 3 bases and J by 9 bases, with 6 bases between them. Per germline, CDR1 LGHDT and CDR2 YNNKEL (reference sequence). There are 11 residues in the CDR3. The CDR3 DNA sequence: TGTGCCAGCAGCCAGGGCAGTGAGCAGTTCTTC. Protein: CASSQGSEQFF.